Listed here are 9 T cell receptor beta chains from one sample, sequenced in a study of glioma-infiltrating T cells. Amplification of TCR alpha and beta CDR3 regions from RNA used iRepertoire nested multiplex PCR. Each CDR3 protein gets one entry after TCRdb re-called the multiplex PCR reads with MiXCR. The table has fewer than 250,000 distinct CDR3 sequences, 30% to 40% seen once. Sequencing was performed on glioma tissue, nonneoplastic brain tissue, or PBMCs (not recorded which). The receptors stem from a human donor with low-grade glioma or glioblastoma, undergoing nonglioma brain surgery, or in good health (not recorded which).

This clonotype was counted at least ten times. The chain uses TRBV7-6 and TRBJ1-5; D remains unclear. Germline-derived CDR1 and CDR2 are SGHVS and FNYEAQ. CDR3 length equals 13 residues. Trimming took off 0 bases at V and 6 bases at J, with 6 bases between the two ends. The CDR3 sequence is CASSLAPIQPQHF. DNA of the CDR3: TGTGCCAGCAGCTTAGCGCCTATTCAGCCCCAGCATTTT. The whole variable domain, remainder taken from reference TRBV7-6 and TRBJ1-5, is GAGVSQSPRYKVTKRGQDVALRCDPISGHVSLYWYRQALGQGPEFLTYFNYEAQQDKSGLPNDRFSAERPEGSISTLTIQRTEQRDSAMYRCASSLAPIQPQHFGDGTRLSIL.

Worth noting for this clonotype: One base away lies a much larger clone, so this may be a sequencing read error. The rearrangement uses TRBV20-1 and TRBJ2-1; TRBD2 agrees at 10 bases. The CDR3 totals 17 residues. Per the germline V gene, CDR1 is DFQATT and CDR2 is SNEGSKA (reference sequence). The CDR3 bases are TGCAGTGCTAGAGCCGGGGATCCGGGACTAGCGCCGAATGAGCATTTCTTC. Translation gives CSARAGDPGLAPNEHFF.

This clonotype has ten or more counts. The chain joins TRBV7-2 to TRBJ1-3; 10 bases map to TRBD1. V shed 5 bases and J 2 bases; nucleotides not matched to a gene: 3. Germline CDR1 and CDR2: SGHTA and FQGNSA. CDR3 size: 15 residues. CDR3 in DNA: TGTGCCAGCAGCACGGACAGGGGGACTGGAAACACCATATATTTT. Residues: CASSTDRGTGNTIYF.

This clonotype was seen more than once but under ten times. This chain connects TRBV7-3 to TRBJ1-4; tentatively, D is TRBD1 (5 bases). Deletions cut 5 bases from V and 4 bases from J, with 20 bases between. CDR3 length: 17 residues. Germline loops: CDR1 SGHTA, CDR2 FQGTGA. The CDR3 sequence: CASSPGTVTGINEKLFF. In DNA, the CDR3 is TGTGCCAGCAGCCCCGGGACCGTCACTGGGATTAATGAAAAACTGTTTTTT.

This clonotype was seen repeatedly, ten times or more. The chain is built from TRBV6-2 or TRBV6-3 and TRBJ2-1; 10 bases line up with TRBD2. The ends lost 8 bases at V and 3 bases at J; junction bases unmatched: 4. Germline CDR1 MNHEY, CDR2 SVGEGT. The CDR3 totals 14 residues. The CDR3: CASGTSGNYNEQFF. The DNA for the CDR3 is TGTGCCAGCGGAACTAGCGGGAACTACAATGAGCAGTTCTTC.

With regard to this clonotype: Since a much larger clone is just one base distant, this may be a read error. The CDR3 region is CASIRLGSGLGEQFF. For the CDR3, the DNA is TGTGCCAGCATCCGACTCGGGTCGGGTTTGGGTGAGCAGTTCTTC. The chain uses TRBV6-5 and TRBJ2-1; D remains ambiguous. V was trimmed by 7 bases and J by 9 bases, leaving 22 bases between them. Germline V CDR1 and CDR2: MNHEY, SVGAGI. The CDR3 totals 15 residues.

The DNA of the CDR3 is TGTGCCAGCAGTTCAAGAGCTACAACTAATGAAAAACTGTTTTTT. Residues: CASSSRATTNEKLFF. V is TRBV12-3 or TRBV12-4 and J is TRBJ1-4; D remains ambiguous. This CDR3 has 15 residues. V was trimmed by 4 bases and J by 0 bases, leaving 9 bases between them.

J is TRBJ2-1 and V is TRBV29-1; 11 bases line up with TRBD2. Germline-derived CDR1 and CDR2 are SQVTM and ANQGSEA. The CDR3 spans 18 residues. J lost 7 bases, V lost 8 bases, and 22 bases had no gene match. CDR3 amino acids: CSLGGNLLAGGPSNEQFF. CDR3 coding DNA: TGCAGCCTGGGGGGGAATTTGTTAGCGGGAGGGCCCTCAAATGAGCAGTTCTTC.

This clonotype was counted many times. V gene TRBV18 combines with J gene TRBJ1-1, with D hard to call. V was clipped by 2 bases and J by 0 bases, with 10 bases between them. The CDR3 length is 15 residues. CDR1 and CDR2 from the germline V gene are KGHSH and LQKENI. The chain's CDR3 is CASSPTKTLNTEAFF. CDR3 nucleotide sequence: TGTGCCAGCTCACCAACTAAGACATTGAACACTGAAGCTTTCTTT.